This T cell receptor (beta chain) was captured in a study of graft-versus-host responses after intestinal transplantation. About the study: As for transplant type, recipients had multivisceral, liver-intestinal, or isolated intestinal grafts. Tacrolimus and steroids were given for roughly 3 years to all recipients after anti-thymocyte globulin induction. Study-level results: Elevated graft-versus-host to host-versus-graft clonal ratios in allografts were recorded for patients with graft-donor T cell macrochimerism.

Comments on this clone: Its specificity is not known.

The table came from immunoSEQ multiplex PCR; TCRdb's copy has only in-frame clones and leaves some out. The sample yields tens of thousands of clones, approximately 94% seen once. This CDR3 is 13 amino acids long. CDR1 and CDR2 (germline): SGHTA, FQGNSA. V was trimmed by 2 bases and J by 5 bases, leaving 8 bases between them. This clonotype originated in a human donor who received an intestinal transplant. The sequences come from unstimulated CD8+ T cells sorted from spleen or lymph node cells, collected before intestinal transplant. The rearrangement links TRBV7-2 to TRBJ2-3; D call uncertain. The CDR3 region is CASSLNSQDTQYF. CDR3 DNA: TGTGCCAGCAGCTTAAATTCTCAAGATACGCAGTATTTT.